This T cell receptor (beta chain) originates from a study of cytomegalovirus exposure and HLA in healthy donors (dated by TCRdb to 2017 to 2019). For the wider study: In an earlier analysis of around 540 of the donors, 276 Gb of sequence data and just under 120 million unique TCR beta sequences from about 180 million T cells were reported. Approximately 310 gigabases of sequencing data and 91 million or so unique TCR sequences made up an early release that covered over 550 HLA-typed donors. Of the roughly 400 genotyped donors, roughly 85% fell in the genetic ancestry cluster associated with self-reported Caucasian donors. The study aimed to test whether signatures of past pathogen exposure could be identified by cataloging public T cell receptors. Using immunosequencing, the study profiled T cell repertoires from around 680 subjects and related those repertoires to cytomegalovirus serostatus. Along with the 666-subject first cohort, a separate validation cohort of 120 different subjects was used. The study combined high-throughput TCR immunosequencing, statistical association of individual TCRs with disease status, and machine learning to predict cytomegalovirus infection status. In a later analysis, previously published TCR beta repertoires from 666 donors were re-analyzed and high-resolution HLA genotyping was added so that TCR occurrence patterns could be studied. Rather than drawing on any new phenotypic data, the later analysis identified candidate immune exposures from TCR beta sequences and the way those sequences occurred across donors. An earlier analysis of some 500 of the donors applied high-throughput TCR beta sequencing to assess whether each TCR beta V gene segment acted as functional or pseudogenic. Donor age, sex, ethnicity and CMV serostatus were collected together with the repertoire data. A later genetic analysis took genome-wide SNP genotypes for about 65% of the 666 donors and used that subset as a discovery cohort. All discovery cohort repertoires had been generated using a single sequencing platform. Class I and class II HLA loci were covered by the typing at four-digit resolution. The number of typed donors differed by locus: about 629-630 for A, B, C, DRB1 and DQB1; roughly 510 for DQA1; approximately 610 for DPA1; and 450 to 480 for DPB1. A handful of DR-DQ haplotypes were handled as single units for association and clustering because linkage in the cohort was strong. Across approximately 400 genotyped donors of the cohort, an average of roughly 200,000 unique TCR beta nucleotide sequences per donor were sequenced, and approximately 17% of those sequences were non-productive.

The cohort consisted of fewer than 700 healthy bone marrow donors. All cohort members were sampled while nominally healthy, although unrecorded immune exposures were likely present. The donor tested CMV seropositive, placing the donor among the roughly 300 seropositive members of the cohort. A peripheral blood sample was provided by each donor, and peripheral blood mononuclear cells were used for TCR beta sequencing. Genomic DNA extraction from the blood cell samples was performed with the Qiagen DNeasy Blood Extraction Kit. The paper's findings and limits, for the study overall: A further reported finding was that TCR beta sequences accurately predicted the HLA-A and HLA-B alleles for most subjects in the first cohort. A later analysis reported that several top co-occurrence clusters appeared linked to parvovirus B19, influenza, CMV and Epstein-Barr virus. V-gene and J-gene trimming of TCR beta chains was associated with a missense DCLRE1C variant in a later genetic analysis, and the association was replicated in an independent cohort. The cohort was sequenced for TCR beta chains only, and without alpha or paired-chain data the features that could be detected were limited. A later analysis found that most CMV-associated TCR beta chains appeared HLA-restricted, with HLA associations seemingly driven largely by CMV exposure. A cluster of highly shared sequence variants was judged likely to be a technical artifact of the sequencing pipeline. Three of the identified cytomegalovirus-associated TCR beta chains were confirmed in vitro to be specific for cytomegalovirus antigens. HLA typing was unavailable for some donors at each locus, so association tests used only the typed subset. Roughly uniform sequencing depth across donors was assumed in presence/absence analyses, although this assumption may not hold. It was suggested by the authors that the approach could potentially be generalized to other disease states and immunological phenotypes. Linkage disequilibrium might explain the correlated functional status among segregating V segments, but an unknown experimental factor could not be ruled out. Specific HLA alleles were associated with over 15,000 TCR beta sequences at a false discovery rate of 0.05 in a later analysis. Because the 87-base-pair reads could not distinguish some IMGT-functional V segments, including TRBV6-2 and TRBV6-3, those segments were excluded. For the cohort, immune exposure information was limited to CMV serostatus. In a later analysis, the rate of TCR association differed among HLA loci, with DRB1 alleles having the most associated TCRs and HLA-C alleles having the fewest. Strong co-occurrence of HLA alleles, especially DR and DQ, made assigning TCR associations to individual alleles difficult. While some public TCRs were present in many individuals, most TCR sequences turned up only very rarely across donors. Because counts were too low, some 17 rarely observed V segments, including chromosome 9 orphons, were left out of the earlier analysis of approximately 580 of the donors. According to a later genetic analysis, donors in an Asian-associated ancestry cluster had fewer N-insertions in productive TCRs than the approximately 650-donor mean. An earlier analysis of roughly 570 of the donors showed that most TCR beta V segments appeared in productive rearrangements either about 87% or about 30% of the time, which broadly matched IMGT annotations. The study listed 150 to 200 TCR beta chains as associated with cytomegalovirus. A later analysis found that HLA-associated TCR beta chains were more clonally expanded and had lower generation probabilities than equally common non-associated chains. The classifier was reported to diagnose cytomegalovirus status with high specificity and sensitivity in both the original and validation cohorts.

Compared with germline, V lacks 0 bases and J lacks 5 bases; bases without a gene match: 3. The CDR3 starts with the cysteine, ends with the phenylalanine, and has 15 residues. Only the CDR3 DNA is retained, 45 bases long and in frame from the first base. Looking up the germline V gene (reference sequence) yields CDR1 LNHDA and CDR2 SQIVND. This clone came up once. Its antigen is still unknown. No quality values exist for individual bases; no much larger clone is one base distant. The library was made by the immunoSEQ multiplex PCR assay. The multiplex PCR relied on a mix of 60 forward primers for TCR Vbeta segments and 13 reverse primers for TCR Jbeta segments. The CDR3 region of rearranged TCR beta genes was amplified from genomic DNA with a multiplex PCR assay. On the Illumina HiSeq System, the amplified TCR beta libraries were sequenced as 87-base-pair reads. For the original study's pipeline: A later analysis counted tens of millions of unique TCR beta chains across the approximately 700 repertoires, and 10 million to 12 million of these chains were shared by at least two donors. To remove PCR and sequencing errors, raw reads were error-corrected and collapsed into unique sequences using a nearest-neighbor algorithm that merged closely related sequences. CDR3 sequences were aligned to IMGT reference sequences to assign V, D and J gene segments. For a sequence to be retained, at least a six-nucleotide match to both a V gene segment and a J gene segment was required. A rearrangement was called productive if the CDR3 had no stop codons and remained in frame with V and J, and every other rearrangement was called non-productive. Following IMGT convention, CDR3 was defined as the stretch from the second conserved V-encoded cysteine up to the conserved J-encoded phenylalanine. In an earlier analysis of approximately 590 of the donors, sequences lacking an unambiguous match to a single V gene segment were excluded. An earlier analysis of a few hundred of the donors called V segments functional above 56.7% productive rearrangements and segregating when the between-donor standard deviation exceeded 5%. A statistical classification framework was built for diagnosing cytomegalovirus status from the catalog of TCR beta chain sequences. In a later analysis, V and J genes were assigned by comparing TCR nucleotide sequences against IMGT/GENE-DB human TR gene sequences. Using the TCRdist pipeline, a later analysis assigned CDR3 sequences along with most-parsimonious VDJ recombination scenarios. A later analysis defined each TCR beta chain by its CDR3 amino acid sequence plus V-gene family, and excluded reads lacking a unique V-gene family. In a later analysis, around 650 highly shared, low-generation-probability nucleotide sequences were removed to address suspected cross-contamination and a sequencing artifact. In a later analysis, a clonal expansion index for each public chain was calculated from normalized within-repertoire ranks of inferred template counts. In a later analysis, generation probabilities were computed with a VDJ recombination model fitted to out-of-frame rearrangements, and the resulting probabilities were checked against IGoR. A later analysis scored TCR-TCR, TCR-HLA and TCR-CMV co-occurrence with hypergeometric tests, applying a repertoire-size bias correction to TCR pairs. False discovery rates were estimated in a later analysis by permuting HLA or CMV assignments 20 times. In a later analysis, co-occurring TCRs were grouped using DBSCAN, and TCRdist sequence similarity was added for clustering within HLA-allele-positive subsets. For co-occurrence clustering, repertoires with fewer than 30,000 or more than 120,000 public chains were excluded, along with five repertoires with anomalous nucleotide sharing. In TCRdb, the immuneACCESS table is reduced to in-frame sequences with V and J assigned. These tables do not hold every clone; where another copy was compared, an unresolved V gene accounts for under half, and the others remain unexplained. V, J and clone size reflect that table, while D and trimming were determined from the DNA. This sample lists some 110,000 clones; about 68% were detected once. Roughly 12% of the sample is held by the ten biggest clonotypes.

Sequencing was performed on PBMCs. The source of this sequence is a woman aged 45-60 years in good health and CMV-seropositive. The V and J segments used are TRBV19 and TRBJ1-2; 10 nucleotides in the junction match TRBD1. In nucleotide form, the sequence is TGTGCCAGTAGTATAGAGGGACAGGGGAAATATGGCTACACCTTC. The encoded protein is CASSIEGQGKYGYTF.